The TCR beta chain under discussion was sequenced for a study of CD8+ T cells in alopecia areata (dated by TCRdb to the late 2010s). A note on the overall study: Treated patients were enrolled in an open-label pilot trial of oral tofacitinib at 5 to 10 mg twice daily for moderate-to-severe alopecia areata. Tofacitinib-treated patients had biopsies at baseline and at 4 and 24 weeks of treatment, with a later scalp biopsy in several patients. In humans, TCRbeta sequencing was performed on scalp tissue and on sorted CD4+ and CD8+ peripheral blood T cells from healthy controls and from patients with patchy or totalis/universalis alopecia areata. The study used high-throughput TCRbeta sequencing to examine T cell clonal expansion in alopecia areata, in both the C3H/HeJ mouse model and human patients. RNA was extracted with the PAXgene miRNA kit for fixed scalp, the miRNeasy kit for PBMCs, and the RNeasy kit for mouse skin. TCRbeta CDR3 regions were amplified by immunoSEQ multiplex PCR using 35 Vbeta forward and 13 Jbeta reverse primers. Scalp clonality was compared among normal scalp (n=4), patchy alopecia areata scalp (n=8), and alopecia totalis/universalis scalp (n=8). Tofacitinib was administered for 6 to 18 months, and 6 months of follow-up off drug were then conducted to assess delayed response and recurrence. The SALT score, which quantifies the percentage of affected scalp surface area, was used to measure disease severity in treated patients. Paper-wide results and their limitations: With tofacitinib, both scalp clonality and the number of expanded CD8+ clones among the top 100 scalp clones went down significantly. Compared with mice, TCR sequences shared between patients were less clear, possibly partly because of HLA diversity across the patient population. Compared with normal scalp, lesional scalp had higher clonality and more expanded CD8+ clones, particularly in alopecia totalis/universalis, a pattern that suggests antigenic drive. Resident alphabeta T cells in normal human skin are also sequenced, complicating scalp TCR repertoire analysis, unlike mouse skin dominated by gammadelta T cells. Many expanded lesional clones were found to persist in scalp and blood during tofacitinib treatment, and relapse after treatment cessation may be partly explained by this persistence. The treated cohort was small, with a single nonresponder, so links between baseline CD8+ expansion and response need larger studies.

Remarks on this clone: What this receptor recognizes is not known. No per-base quality is available; no much larger clone lies one base away.

The time point label here, explained by the study, means: 4 weeks on oral tofacitinib. The treatment or condition label on this specimen signifies: oral pan-JAK inhibitor, 5-10 mg twice daily. From alopecia areata patients, peripheral blood was collected along with lesional scalp punch biopsies. PBMCs were isolated by density centrifugation and stained for CD3, CD4 and CD8, after which CD4+ and CD8+ T cells were sorted on a FACSAria. As encoded in the germline V gene (reference sequence), CDR1 is GTSNPN while CDR2 is SVGIG. Unmatched junction bases come to 10, with V trimmed by 3 bases and J by 6 bases. The CDR3 has 14 amino acids, counting the end cysteine and phenylalanine. Just the 42-base CDR3 DNA is kept, in frame starting at base 1. Preparation of the library involved the immunoSEQ multiplex PCR assay. RNA was extracted from all samples and reverse transcribed into cDNA, which served as template for TCR sequencing. First-strand cDNA was synthesized with SuperScript III using a 2:1 mix of oligo-dT and random hexamers. Amplification bias was assessed with a synthetic immune receptor repertoire, and residual bias was removed computationally. Per the authors' processing: Raw reads were preprocessed to remove errors, and CDR3 was defined according to IMGT conventions as the region from the conserved cysteine to phenylalanine. Clonality was computed as 1 minus the Shannon entropy, with the entropy normalized by log2 of the number of productive unique TCRs. CD4 or CD8 identity of scalp clones was inferred by cross-referencing scalp TCRbeta sequences with sorted blood CD4 and CD8 repertoires. Sourced from immuneACCESS, this table was stored by TCRdb with only in-frame sequences that have V and J called. A share of the clones is absent; for the studies checked, an unresolved V gene accounts for under half, and the remainder has no known explanation. V and J calls and clone size are copied from that table; D and trimming were computed from the DNA. The sample table lists some 200,000 clones, under 60% of them with a count of one. The ten largest clones add up to 1.6% of the sample.

The TCR comes from a human donor with alopecia areata. Recombination linked TRBV30 to TRBJ1-1, with 7 bases matching TRBD1. The sample consisted of CD4+ T cells sorted from blood, taken at week 4, from a patient treated with tofacitinib. The nucleotides are TGTGCCTGGAGGACAGGGCGGGGAAGGGCTGAAGCTTTCTTT. The resulting protein is CAWRTGRGRAEAFF.